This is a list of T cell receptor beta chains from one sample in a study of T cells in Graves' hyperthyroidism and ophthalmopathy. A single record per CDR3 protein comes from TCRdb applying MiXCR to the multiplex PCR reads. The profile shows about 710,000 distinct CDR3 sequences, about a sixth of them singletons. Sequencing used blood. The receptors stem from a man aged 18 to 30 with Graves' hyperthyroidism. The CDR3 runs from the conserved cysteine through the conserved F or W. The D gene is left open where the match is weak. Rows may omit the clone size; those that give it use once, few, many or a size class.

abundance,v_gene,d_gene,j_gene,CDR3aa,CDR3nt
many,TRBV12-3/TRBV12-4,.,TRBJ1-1,CASKGSESEAFF,TGTGCCAGCAAGGGGTCTGAATCTGAAGCTTTCTTT
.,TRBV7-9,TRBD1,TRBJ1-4,CASSLETGGLSSEKLFF,TGTGCTAGCAGCTTAGAAACAGGGGGCCTAAGTAGCGAAAAACTGTTTTTT
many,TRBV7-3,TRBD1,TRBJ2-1,CASSPGQGNNEQFF,TGTGCCAGCAGCCCGGGACAGGGTAACAATGAGCAGTTCTTC
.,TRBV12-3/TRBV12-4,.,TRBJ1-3,CASSSTGRSFPNTIYF,TGTGCCAGCAGTTCCACGGGACGTTCTTTCCCAAACACCATATATTTT
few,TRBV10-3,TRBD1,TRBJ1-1,CAISLGGQGQGEAFF,TGTGCCATCAGTTTAGGAGGACAGGGACAAGGTGAAGCTTTCTTT
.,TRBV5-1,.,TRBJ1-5,CASSLMPGEYQPQHF,TGCGCCAGCAGCTTGATGCCAGGGGAGTATCAGCCCCAGCATTTT
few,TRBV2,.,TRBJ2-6,CASQARAGANVLTF,TGTGCCAGCCAAGCTAGGGCTGGGGCCAACGTCCTGACTTTC
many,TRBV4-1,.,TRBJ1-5,CASSQGGAQPQHF,TGCGCCAGCAGCCAAGGGGGGGCCCAGCCCCAGCATTTT
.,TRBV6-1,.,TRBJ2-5,CASSEPGAETQYF,TGTGCCAGCAGTGAACCCGGGGCGGAGACCCAGTACTTC
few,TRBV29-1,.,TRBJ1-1,CSVEDNGRGSEAFF,TGCAGCGTTGAAGATAATGGGAGGGGTAGTGAAGCTTTCTTT
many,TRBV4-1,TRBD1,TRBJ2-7,CASSQRQGYEQYF,TGTGCCAGCAGCCAAAGACAGGGCTACGAGCAGTACTTC
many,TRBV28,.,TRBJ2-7,CASKGRPLWNEQYF,TGTGCCAGCAAAGGAAGGCCCCTTTGGAACGAGCAGTACTTC
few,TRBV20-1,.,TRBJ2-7,CSATSENEQYF,TGCAGTGCTACTAGCGAGAACGAGCAGTACTTC
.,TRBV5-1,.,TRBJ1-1,CASSSFTGSGTEAFF,TGCGCCAGCAGCTCGTTTACAGGGAGCGGCACTGAAGCTTTCTTT
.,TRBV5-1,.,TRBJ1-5,CASSALGDSNQPQHF,TGCGCCAGCAGCGCGCTGGGGGACAGCAATCAGCCCCAGCATTTT
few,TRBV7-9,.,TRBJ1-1,CASSGRRGAVNTEAFF,TGTGCCAGCAGCGGTCGAAGGGGGGCTGTGAACACTGAAGCTTTCTTT
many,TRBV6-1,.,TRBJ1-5,CASGQNQPQHF,TGTGCCTCGGGGCAGAATCAGCCCCAGCATTTT